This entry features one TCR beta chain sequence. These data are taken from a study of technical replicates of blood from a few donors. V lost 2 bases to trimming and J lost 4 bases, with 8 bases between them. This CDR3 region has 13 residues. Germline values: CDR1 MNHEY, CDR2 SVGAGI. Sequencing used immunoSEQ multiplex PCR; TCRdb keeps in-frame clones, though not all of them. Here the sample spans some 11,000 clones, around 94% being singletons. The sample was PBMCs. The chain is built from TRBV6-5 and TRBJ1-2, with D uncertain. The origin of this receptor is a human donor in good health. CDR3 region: CASSYVAAYGYTF. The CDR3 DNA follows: TGTGCCAGCAGTTACGTAGCAGCCTATGGCTACACCTTC.